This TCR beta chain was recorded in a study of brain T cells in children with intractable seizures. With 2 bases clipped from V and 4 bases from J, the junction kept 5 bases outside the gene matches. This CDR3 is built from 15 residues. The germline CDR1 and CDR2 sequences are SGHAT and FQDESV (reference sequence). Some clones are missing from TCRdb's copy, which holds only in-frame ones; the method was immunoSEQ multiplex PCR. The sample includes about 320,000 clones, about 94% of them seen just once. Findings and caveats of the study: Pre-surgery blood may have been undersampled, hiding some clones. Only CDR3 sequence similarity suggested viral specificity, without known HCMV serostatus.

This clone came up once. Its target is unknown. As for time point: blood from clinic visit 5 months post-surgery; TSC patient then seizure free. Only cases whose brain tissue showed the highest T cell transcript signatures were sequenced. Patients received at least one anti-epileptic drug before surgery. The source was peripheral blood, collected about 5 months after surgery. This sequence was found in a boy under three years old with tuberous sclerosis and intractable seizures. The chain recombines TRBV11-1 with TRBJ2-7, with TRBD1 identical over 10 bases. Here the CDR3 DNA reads TGTGCCAGCAGCTTATGGTTGGGACAGGGGTACGAGCAGTACTTC. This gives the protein CASSLWLGQGYEQYF.